This is a list of T cell receptor beta chains from one sample in a study of blood T cell repertoires in COVID-19. Assay: immunoSEQ multiplex PCR; the TCRdb copy retains only in-frame clones and omits some. The sample carries about 310,000 clones, around 87% recorded once. The sample comprised peripheral blood. The origin of the receptors is a woman in her 50s who had recovered from COVID-19. The CDR3 runs from the conserved cysteine through the conserved F or W. Fields, in order: V gene, clone size, J gene, D gene, CDR3 protein, CDR3 DNA. D genes are given only for firm matches. Size is stated for part of the rows, as once, few or many counts, or as a class when the clone is expanded.

>TRBV30|NA|TRBJ2-7|TRBD1
CAWTSRDRGDEQYF
TGTGCCTGGACCAGCCGGGACAGGGGCGACGAGCAGTACTTC
>TRBV7-2|NA|TRBJ2-7|NA
CASSSGNSYEQYF
TGTGCCAGCAGCTCAGGGAACTCCTACGAGCAGTACTTC
>TRBV5-1|NA|TRBJ2-5|NA
CASSPGQNQETQYF
TGCGCCAGCAGCCCTGGACAGAACCAAGAGACCCAGTACTTC
>TRBV5-1|NA|TRBJ2-6|NA
CASSLVPNSGANVLTF
TGCGCCAGCAGCTTGGTCCCCAACTCTGGGGCCAACGTCCTGACTTTC
>TRBV6-2/TRBV6-3|NA|TRBJ2-1|NA
CASSYDRHNEQFF
TGTGCCAGCAGTTACGACAGACACAATGAGCAGTTCTTC
>TRBV7-3|NA|TRBJ2-1|TRBD2
CASSPRTSGIDEQFF
TGTGCCAGCAGCCCTCGGACTAGCGGGATCGACGAGCAGTTCTTC
>TRBV19|few|TRBJ1-5|NA
CASSFRDSNSNQPQHF
TGTGCCAGTAGTTTTCGCGACAGCAATAGCAATCAGCCCCAGCATTTT
>TRBV19|NA|TRBJ2-7|NA
CASRGRGTYEQYF
TGTGCCAGTAGAGGACGGGGGACCTACGAGCAGTACTTC
>TRBV5-1|NA|TRBJ1-1|NA
CASSRGQGNTEAFF
TGCGCCAGCTCGCGGGGCCAGGGGAACACTGAAGCTTTCTTT
>TRBV10-2|NA|TRBJ2-3|NA
CASGTPSTDTQYF
TGCGCCAGCGGGACTCCTAGCACAGATACGCAGTATTTT
>TRBV7-9|NA|TRBJ2-7|TRBD1
CASSFRGRYEQYF
TGTGCCAGCAGCTTCAGGGGGCGATACGAGCAGTACTTC
>TRBV7-2|NA|TRBJ2-3|NA
CASSPGGRGITDTQYF
TGTGCCAGCAGCCCCGGGGGGCGGGGGATCACAGATACGCAGTATTTT
>TRBV19|NA|TRBJ1-5|NA
CASSLLNQPQHF
TGTGCCAGTAGTCTCTTAAATCAGCCCCAGCATTTT
>TRBV9|once|TRBJ2-1|TRBD1
CASSASGTGFKEGVF
TGTGCCAGCAGCGCCTCCGGGACAGGGTTTAAGGAGGGGGTCTTC
>TRBV24-1|NA|TRBJ2-5|TRBD1
CATSDYRGDETQYF
TGTGCCACCAGTGATTACAGGGGTGACGAGACCCAGTACTTC
>TRBV19|many|TRBJ1-1|NA
CASSSSLNTEAFF
TGTGCCAGTTCGAGTTCCCTGAACACTGAAGCTTTCTTT
>TRBV4-3|NA|TRBJ2-3|TRBD2
CASSQDAAGDGDTQYF
TGCGCCAGCAGCCAAGACGCAGCGGGAGACGGAGATACGCAGTATTTT
>TRBV27|NA|TRBJ2-2|NA
CASRSAGATGELFF
TGTGCCAGCAGATCCGCAGGGGCAACCGGGGAGCTGTTTTTT
>TRBV5-4|NA|TRBJ2-5|NA
CASSPVTSQETQYF
TGTGCCAGCAGCCCCGTGACTAGCCAAGAGACCCAGTACTTC
>TRBV28|NA|TRBJ2-2|NA
CATSPSYTGELFF
TGTGCCACCTCACCTAGTTACACCGGGGAGCTGTTTTTT
>TRBV3-1/TRBV3-2|few|TRBJ2-7|TRBD1
CASSRAGQGRYEQYF
TGTGCCAGCAGCCGGGCGGGACAGGGTCGTTACGAGCAGTACTTC
>TRBV11-2|NA|TRBJ1-2|NA
CASSLSRAYGYTF
TGTGCCAGCAGCTTGAGTCGCGCCTATGGCTACACCTTC
>TRBV7-2|NA|TRBJ1-4|NA
CASSPVVTNEKLFF
TGTGCCAGCAGCCCAGTGGTAACTAATGAAAAACTGTTTTTT
>TRBV5-4|once|TRBJ1-2|NA
CASSQGTNNYGYTF
TGTGCCAGCAGCCAGGGGACAAATAACTATGGCTACACCTTC
>TRBV9|NA|TRBJ2-1|NA
CASSVGASHEQFF
TGTGCCAGCAGCGTAGGGGCTTCGCATGAGCAGTTCTTC
>TRBV9|NA|TRBJ2-7|TRBD2
CASSVEAGGYEQYF
TGTGCCAGCAGCGTAGAAGCGGGAGGTTACGAGCAGTACTTC
>TRBV5-1|NA|TRBJ1-1|TRBD1
CASSQEGAMNTEAFF
TGCGCCAGCAGCCAAGAGGGGGCTATGAACACTGAAGCTTTCTTT
>TRBV19|NA|TRBJ1-5|TRBD1
CASSLRDSLYSNQPQHF
TGTGCCAGTAGTCTCCGGGACAGCCTCTATAGCAATCAGCCCCAGCATTTT
>TRBV19|NA|TRBJ2-7|TRBD1
CASSIDRGRSYEQYF
TGTGCCAGTAGCATAGACAGGGGCCGTTCCTACGAGCAGTACTTC
>TRBV5-1|once|TRBJ1-1|NA
CASSPGWGRDTEAFF
TGCGCCAGCAGCCCTGGCTGGGGGCGCGACACTGAAGCTTTCTTT
>TRBV19|NA|TRBJ1-1|NA
CASSRQNTEAFF
TGTGCCAGTAGTAGACAGAACACTGAAGCTTTCTTT
>TRBV15|NA|TRBJ2-7|NA
CATSRGLTGSSYEQYF
TGTGCCACCAGCAGAGGTTTAACAGGTAGCTCCTACGAGCAGTACTTC
>TRBV6-2/TRBV6-3|NA|TRBJ1-4|NA
CASSYSRYGSVANEKLFF
TGTGCCAGCAGTTACTCGAGATATGGCAGCGTGGCTAATGAAAAACTGTTTTTT
>TRBV9|NA|TRBJ1-2|NA
CASSVHLRGYGYTF
TGTGCCAGCAGCGTACACCTAAGGGGCTATGGCTACACCTTC
>TRBV28|NA|TRBJ2-7|TRBD1
CASRKQGFYEQYF
TGTGCCAGCAGGAAACAGGGGTTCTACGAGCAGTACTTC
>TRBV19|NA|TRBJ1-2|NA
CASSISGASYGYTF
TGTGCCAGTAGTATATCGGGAGCGTCCTATGGCTACACCTTC
>TRBV24-1|NA|TRBJ2-3|NA
CATSEAFSGATDTQYF
TGTGCCACCAGTGAAGCTTTCAGCGGAGCCACAGATACGCAGTATTTT
>TRBV27|NA|TRBJ2-7|TRBD2
CASNLRAGGSYEQYF
TGTGCCAGCAACCTTCGGGCGGGAGGATCCTACGAGCAGTACTTC
>TRBV28|NA|TRBJ1-3|TRBD1
CASSETGFGNTIYF
TGTGCCAGCAGTGAGACAGGGTTCGGAAACACCATATATTTT
>TRBV28|NA|TRBJ1-5|NA
CASSPMTWIANQPQHF
TGTGCCAGCAGTCCGATGACCTGGATAGCAAATCAGCCCCAGCATTTT
>TRBV19|NA|TRBJ1-5|TRBD1
CASSEYPGTGGLGSNQPQHF
TGTGCCAGTAGTGAATACCCCGGGACAGGGGGCTTAGGTAGCAATCAGCCCCAGCATTTT
>TRBV18|NA|TRBJ1-3|NA
CASSSRRDSGNTIYF
TGTGCCAGCTCATCGAGGCGAGACTCTGGAAACACCATATATTTT
>TRBV27|once|TRBJ2-3|NA
CASSSLTLEGFSTDTQYF
TGTGCCAGCAGTTCATTGACCCTGGAGGGGTTTAGCACAGATACGCAGTATTTT
>TRBV3-1/TRBV3-2|NA|TRBJ2-1|NA
CASSAGTPRSYNEQFF
TGTGCCAGCAGCGCTGGGACTCCTCGCTCCTACAATGAGCAGTTCTTC
>TRBV28|NA|TRBJ1-2|NA
CASSLFQGQYGYTF
TGTGCCAGCAGTTTGTTCCAGGGGCAGTATGGCTACACCTTC
>TRBV4-3|NA|TRBJ1-5|TRBD1
CASSLRDRIIVGNQPQHF
TGCGCCAGCAGCCTCCGGGACAGGATAATAGTCGGCAATCAGCCCCAGCATTTT
>TRBV9|NA|TRBJ1-6|NA
CASSVDFSGNTPLHF
TGTGCCAGCAGCGTAGATTTCTCGGGGAACACACCCCTCCACTTT
>TRBV30|NA|TRBJ2-7|NA
CAWRVTAYEQYF
TGTGCCTGGAGAGTGACAGCGTACGAGCAGTACTTC
>TRBV6-5|NA|TRBJ1-5|NA
CASSRRGGYQPQHF
TGTGCCAGCAGTCGGCGGGGAGGTTATCAGCCCCAGCATTTT
>TRBV19|NA|TRBJ2-3|NA
CASSILLTGDTDTQYF
TGTGCCAGTAGTATTTTGCTGACAGGAGACACAGATACGCAGTATTTT
>TRBV6-5|once|TRBJ1-2|NA
CASSLGGYGYTF
TGTGCCAGCAGTCTGGGGGGCTATGGCTACACCTTC
>TRBV6-1|NA|TRBJ1-5|NA
CASSEIVDYQPQHF
TGTGCCAGCAGTGAAATCGTGGACTATCAGCCCCAGCATTTT
>TRBV5-1|NA|TRBJ2-1|TRBD2
CASSLGGGNVGEQFF
TGCGCCAGCAGCTTGGGCGGGGGGAATGTCGGTGAGCAGTTCTTC